Listed below are T cell receptor beta chains from one sample, sequenced in a study of OX40 agonist ivuxolimab in advanced cancers. Using immunoSEQ multiplex PCR, the repertoire was profiled, and TCRdb retains in-frame clones only, with some absent. The sample records around 100,000 clones, roughly nine tenths being singletons. Sequenced material: CD4+ or CD8+ T cells sorted from blood, taken in a trial of the OX40 agonist ivuxolimab. The receptors were gathered from an adult with an advanced solid tumor such as melanoma, head and neck, liver or kidney cancer. The CDR3 runs from the conserved cysteine through the conserved F or W. The D gene is left open where the match is weak. Only part of the rows carry a size: once, few, many, or a class if the clone is expanded.

v_call	clone_size	j_call	d_call	cdr3_aa	cdr3_nt
TRBV6-4	NA	TRBJ1-4	TRBD1	CASSDTGQGRTNEKLFF	TGTGCCAGCAGTGACACCGGACAGGGCCGAACTAATGAAAAACTGTTTTTT
TRBV5-1	NA	TRBJ2-5	NA	CASKGQETQYF	TGCGCCAGCAAGGGGCAGGAGACCCAGTACTTC
TRBV19	NA	TRBJ1-5	NA	CASSTQGFEQPQHF	TGTGCCAGTAGTACCCAGGGTTTTGAGCAGCCCCAGCATTTT
TRBV30	NA	TRBJ1-2	TRBD1	CAWRTGGLYGYTF	TGTGCCTGGAGGACAGGGGGACTCTATGGCTACACCTTC
TRBV7-9	NA	TRBJ2-7	NA	CASELGQEQYF	TGTGCCAGCGAACTCGGACAGGAGCAGTACTTC
TRBV5-5	NA	TRBJ2-7	NA	CASSWLTHGYEQYF	TGTGCCAGCAGCTGGTTGACCCATGGGTACGAGCAGTACTTC
TRBV30	NA	TRBJ2-7	NA	CAWRARTGGYYEQYF	TGTGCCTGGAGGGCGAGGACCGGAGGGTACTACGAGCAGTACTTC
TRBV7-2	NA	TRBJ1-2	NA	CASSLVGQGGGYTF	TGTGCCAGCAGCTTAGTCGGGCAGGGTGGCGGCTACACCTTC
TRBV5-1	once	TRBJ2-1	TRBD1	CASSGRDRDLREQFF	TGCGCCAGCAGCGGGCGGGACAGGGATCTAAGGGAGCAGTTCTTC
TRBV6-5	NA	TRBJ2-1	TRBD1	CASRKFGTGNNEQFF	TGTGCCAGCAGAAAATTCGGGACAGGTAACAATGAGCAGTTCTTC
TRBV29-1	few	TRBJ1-2	TRBD1	CSVESGGGGYTF	TGCAGCGTTGAATCAGGGGGAGGGGGCTACACCTTC
TRBV19	NA	TRBJ2-7	TRBD1	CASNKGGTTYEQYF	TGTGCCAGTAATAAAGGGGGCACGACCTACGAGCAGTACTTC
TRBV10-1	NA	TRBJ2-7	NA	CASTHPRLFF	TGCGCCAGCACTCATCCCAGATTATTCTTC
TRBV13	NA	TRBJ1-1	NA	CASSVREGEAFF	TGTGCCAGCAGCGTCAGGGAAGGTGAAGCTTTCTTT
TRBV4-3	NA	TRBJ1-1	NA	CASSRNERTPWTEAFF	TGCGCCAGCAGCCGGAACGAGAGGACCCCCTGGACCGAAGCTTTCTTT
TRBV9	few	TRBJ1-3	NA	CASSAAGSGNTIYF	TGTGCCAGCAGCGCCGCGGGAAGCGGAAACACCATATATTTT
TRBV2	NA	TRBJ1-2	NA	CASRTDLNYGYTF	TGTGCCAGCCGAACAGATCTTAACTATGGCTACACCTTC
TRBV12-5	once	TRBJ1-5	TRBD1	CASGRGGYQPQHF	TGTGCTAGTGGCCGAGGGGGCTATCAGCCCCAGCATTTT
TRBV5-6	NA	TRBJ2-5	NA	CASSWEDGSETQYF	TGTGCCAGCAGCTGGGAGGACGGATCAGAGACCCAGTACTTC
TRBV6-5	NA	TRBJ2-7	TRBD2	CASSRSGRAGEQYF	TGTGCCAGCAGTCGTAGCGGGAGGGCCGGAGAGCAGTACTTC